One and the same sample provided the 23 T cell receptor beta chains below, sequenced in a study of preoperative IRX-2 immunotherapy in early breast cancer. This sample's treatment: preoperative locoregional IRX-2 cytokine immunotherapy. TCRdb's table, derived via immunoSEQ multiplex PCR, lists solely in-frame clones and lacks some. The data show about 32,000 clones, around 83% seen once. The material was lymph node tissue, obtained from a patient treated with IRX-2 immunotherapy. These receptors all stem from a human donor with breast cancer.

The chain links TRBV15 to TRBJ2-6, with unresolved D. Germline V lookup: CDR1 LNHNV, CDR2 YYDKDF (reference sequence). This CDR3 spans 15 amino acids. The germline V and J ends were trimmed by 0 bases and 4 bases, with 7 bases remaining between them. The CDR3 region has the DNA TGTGCCACCAGCAGAGATGGGTCGGGGGCCAACGTCCTGACTTTC. Its translation: CATSRDGSGANVLTF.

The V gene is TRBV5-1, the J gene TRBJ2-1, with 10 bases that match TRBD2. Germline lookup yields CDR1 SGHRS and CDR2 YFSETQ. With V trimmed by 4 bases and J by 10 bases, 17 bases remained unmatched. This CDR3 comprises 17 residues. This CDR3 is CASSPFRSGGAGEEQFF. The CDR3 coding sequence is TGCGCCAGCAGCCCTTTCCGGAGCGGGGGGGCGGGAGAGGAGCAGTTCTTC.

Only a few counts were recorded for this clone. This rearrangement joins TRBV29-1 to TRBJ2-3, with 9 bases lining up with TRBD2. J lost 6 bases, V lost 6 bases, and 22 bases had no gene match. CDR3 size: 18 residues. Germline-derived CDR1 and CDR2 are SQVTM and ANQGSEA. CDR3 in amino acids: CSVWSGGGSGSGVDTQYF. DNA of the CDR3: TGCAGCGTCTGGTCTGGGGGAGGTAGCGGGAGTGGAGTTGATACGCAGTATTTT.

The CDR3 loop reads CASSRGLVNGNEQFF. The CDR3 DNA follows: TGTGCCAGCAGCCGGGGACTAGTGAATGGCAATGAGCAGTTCTTC. The chain is built from TRBV11-1 and TRBJ2-1, with 8 bases identical to TRBD2. This CDR3 has 15 residues. The germline CDR1 and CDR2 sequences are SGHAT and FQDESV (reference sequence). J was trimmed by 6 bases and V by 5 bases; bases with no gene match: 9.

The genes are TRBV18 and TRBJ2-7, with D possibly matching TRBD2 (6 bases). The CDR3 has 16 residues. V lost 3 bases, J lost 0 bases, and 15 bases lay in between. Germline V lookup: CDR1 KGHSH, CDR2 LQKENI. The CDR3 bases are TGTGCCAGCTCACCGTACCGGGACTCGAGCTCCTACGAGCAGTACTTC. Amino acids: CASSPYRDSSSYEQYF.

The chain couples TRBV19 to TRBJ2-2; D perhaps matches TRBD2 (5 bases). The V and J ends lost 6 bases and 6 bases respectively, with 23 bases between them. CDR1 is LNHDA, CDR2 SQIVND, per germline (reference sequence). The CDR3 contains 17 residues. The chain's CDR3 is CASSLDGPSGWAGELFF. CDR3 sequence (DNA): TGTGCCAGTAGCCTCGATGGCCCGTCGGGATGGGCCGGGGAGCTGTTTTTT.

V usage is TRBV10-1 and J usage is TRBJ1-3; 11 bases fit TRBD1. This CDR3 region has 17 residues. With V trimmed by 10 bases and J by 4 bases, 15 bases remained unmatched. Germline CDR1 reads WNHNN; CDR2 reads SYGVQD (reference sequence). CDR3 protein: CATPGQGEAGLGNTIYF. CDR3 coding DNA: TGCGCCACCCCGGGACAGGGGGAGGCGGGTCTCGGAAACACCATATATTTT.

Concerning this clone: Mismatch with germline at one junction end may stem from a read error. The CDR3 DNA reads as TGTGCCAGCAGCAAGGGACTAGCGGCGAACACCGGGGAGCTGTTTTTT. This sequence encodes CASSKGLAANTGELFF. J is TRBJ2-2 and V is TRBV15; 11 bases line up with TRBD2. Germline assignment: CDR1 LNHNV and CDR2 YYDKDF (reference sequence). The CDR3 spans 16 residues.

A single count supports this clone. This chain connects TRBV11-3 to TRBJ1-2; TRBD1 might be the D (6 bases). CDR3 size: 15 residues. Trimming stripped 5 bases from V and 0 bases from J, with 13 bases between. Germline V gene lookup returns CDR1 SGHNT and CDR2 YENEEA. Here the CDR3 reads CASSPSRDTNYGYTF. The CDR3 bases are TGTGCCAGCAGCCCGAGCCGGGACACTAACTATGGCTACACCTTC.

This clone was detected only a few times. V usage is TRBV30 and J usage is TRBJ2-3; D is unresolved. V shed 7 bases and J shed 2 bases, with 10 bases lying between them. The CDR3 contains 12 residues. The germline V gene encodes CDR1 GTSNPN and CDR2 SVGIG (reference sequence). CDR3 bases: TGTGCCTACCAGACCCTCACAGATACGCAGTATTTT. Translated, it gives CAYQTLTDTQYF.

As for this clone: A junction boundary mismatches the germline segment, possibly from a read error. V and J are TRBV19 and TRBJ1-5; 9 bases match TRBD1. CDR1 and CDR2 from the germline V gene are LNHDA and SQIVND (reference sequence). This CDR3 has 14 residues. The CDR3 reads CASSITGGKQPQHF. CDR3 nucleotide sequence: TGTGCCAGTAGTATAACAGGGGGCAAGCAGCCCCAGCATTTT.

This clone came up a few times. The rearrangement joins TRBV11-3 to TRBJ2-1; 9 positions match TRBD2. With V trimmed by 5 bases and J by 13 bases, 12 bases remained unmatched. The germline gives CDR1 SGHNT, CDR2 YENEEA. This CDR3 has 14 residues. Written as DNA, the CDR3 is TGTGCCAGCAGCCCCGGGACTAGCAAACAGTTCCAGTTCTTC. As protein: CASSPGTSKQFQFF.

This sequence joins TRBV19 and TRBJ1-5; possible D gene TRBD1, 6 bases. CDR1 LNHDA and CDR2 SQIVND come from the germline V gene (reference sequence). V was shortened by 1 base and J by 4 bases, with 8 bases between the two germline ends. The CDR3 extends over 14 amino acids. Here the CDR3 reads CASSIARGNQPQHF. The CDR3 nucleotides are TGTGCCAGTAGTATAGCCAGGGGTAATCAGCCCCAGCATTTT.

This clone is a singleton in its sample. The V gene is TRBV12-5, the J gene TRBJ2-3, with 8 bases fitting TRBD1. Germline V lookup: CDR1 LGHNT, CDR2 FRNRAP. The CDR3 has 16 residues. V lost 2 bases and J lost 2; bases outside the gene matches: 6. CDR3 amino acids: CASGLIAGGSTDTQYF. For the CDR3, the DNA is TGTGCTAGTGGTTTGATCGCAGGGGGCTCCACAGATACGCAGTATTTT.

This rearrangement joins TRBV28 to TRBJ1-5; unclear D gene. This CDR3 has 12 amino acids. The V gene lost 7 bases and the J gene lost 9 bases, with 13 bases spanning the gap. In germline, CDR1 is MDHEN, CDR2 SYDVKM. In DNA, the CDR3 is TGTGCCAGCACCACCCTCCCAGGGCCCCAGCATTTT. Amino acids: CASTTLPGPQHF.

The rearrangement joins TRBV7-1 to TRBJ2-1, with 10 positions matching TRBD2. TRBV7-1 carries the ORF label, with uncertain function. The CDR3 totals 15 residues. J gave up 3 bases and V 5 bases, and 4 bases lay outside the gene matches. CDR3 protein: CASSPTSGRYNEQFF. The CDR3 DNA reads as TGTGCCAGCAGCCCGACTAGCGGGCGCTACAATGAGCAGTTCTTC.

This sequence joins TRBV5-1 and TRBJ1-1; 8 bases are a match to TRBD1. The CDR3 sequence is 17 residues long. Germline assignment: CDR1 SGHRS and CDR2 YFSETQ. V gave up 3 bases and J gave up 2 bases; unmatched junction bases: 12. CDR3 loop: CASSSGQAAFLNTEAFF. In nucleotides, the CDR3 is TGCGCCAGCAGCTCGGGACAGGCGGCGTTTCTTAACACTGAAGCTTTCTTT.

This clone was found once. This chain connects TRBV7-4 to TRBJ1-4; D call uncertain. Per germline, CDR1 SGHVT and CDR2 SQSDAQ. V shed 5 bases and J shed 11 bases, with 15 bases lying between them. This CDR3 contains 13 residues. The CDR3 region is CASSQEGGGKLFF. CDR3 coding DNA: TGTGCCAGCAGCCAAGAGGGCGGAGGGAAACTGTTTTTT.

J is TRBJ1-2 and V is TRBV18; 7 bases match TRBD1. The CDR3 runs 15 residues. Looked up from germline, CDR1 is KGHSH and CDR2 is LQKENI. V was pared by 4 bases and J by 6 bases, with 11 bases of the junction left unmatched. The CDR3 sequence: CASSLTRDSVNGYTF. CDR3 sequence (DNA): TGTGCCAGCTCACTAACTAGGGACAGCGTGAATGGCTACACCTTC.

The chain uses TRBV6-8 and TRBJ1-1; 7 positions match TRBD1. This CDR3 has 14 amino acids. Looked up from germline, CDR1 is MNHGY and CDR2 is SAAAGT. V trimming: 2 bases; J trimming: 1 base; junction bases outside the gene matches: 1. The CDR3 sequence: CASSYAGGNTEAFF. The CDR3 coding sequence is TGTGCCAGCAGTTACGCAGGGGGGAACACTGAAGCTTTCTTT.

The chain uses TRBV6-7 and TRBJ2-2, with D possibly being TRBD2 (6 bases). TRBV6-7 is assigned to the ORF class and has an uncertain function. V was shortened by 6 bases and J by 3 bases, with 23 bases between the two germline ends. The CDR3 sequence is 18 residues long. The CDR3 sequence is CASSPLASRFPYTGELFF. The CDR3 coding sequence is TGTGCCAGCAGCCCTCTAGCGTCCCGGTTCCCATACACCGGGGAGCTGTTTTTT.

The chain links TRBV6-8 to TRBJ1-2, with TRBD1 matching over 7 bases. CDR1 is MNHGY, CDR2 SAAAGT, per germline. The CDR3 runs 14 residues. V lost 6 bases, J lost 3 bases, and 7 bases stayed unmatched. In nucleotides, the CDR3 is TGTGCCAGCAGGGAACAGGGGAGGGACTATGGCTACACCTTC. Translated, it gives CASREQGRDYGYTF.

This chain joins TRBV6-8 and TRBJ1-2, with 10 bases matching TRBD1. The germline gives CDR1 MNHGY, CDR2 SAAAGT. V trimming: 5 bases; J trimming: 8 bases; junction bases outside the gene matches: 8. The CDR3 is 14 residues long. As DNA, the CDR3 is TGTGCCAGCAGTGAGGGGACAGGGGTTTACGGCTACACCTTC. Translated: CASSEGTGVYGYTF.